This paragraph covers one T cell receptor beta chain sequence. Its antigen is unknown. Just one base apart from a much larger clone, this may be a read error. The entry originates in a study of T-cell memory formation after mild COVID-19. Study at large: TCR clusters showed largely donor specificity.

Germline CDR1 and CDR2: GTSNPN and SVGIG (reference sequence). Trimming cost V 0 bases and J 8 bases, with 5 bases left between them. This CDR3 has 11 residues. With constant-segment primers, 5'RACE yielded cDNA libraries of TCR alpha and TCR beta that carried sample barcodes and UMIs. TCRdb re-called the 5' RACE reads with MiXCR, one entry per CDR3 protein. Counted here are hundreds of thousands of distinct CDR3 sequences, less than 9.5% occurring once; the ten biggest clones make up less than 25%. Study results and caveats: Pre-infection memory contained some responding clones, which suggested that cross-reactive memory had joined.

The sequenced sample was PBMCs or a T cell subset sorted from them (not recorded which). This TCR came from a man aged 18-30 years who had mild COVID-19 (a few samples of this study predate the infection). Cell type and time point are not known. The chain recombines TRBV30 with TRBJ2-1, with D unresolved. CDR3: CAWSVIHEQFF. CDR3 in DNA: TGTGCCTGGAGTGTGATCCATGAGCAGTTCTTC.